This note documents a single TCR beta chain sequence. Its antigen is not identified. Using immunoSEQ multiplex PCR, the repertoire was profiled, and TCRdb retains in-frame clones only, with some absent. The sample yields about 70,000 clones, roughly 90% seen once. This sample is drawn from a study of graft-versus-host responses after intestinal transplantation. The CDR3 totals 16 residues. V gave up 0 bases and J gave up 5 bases; unmatched junction bases: 5. Per germline, CDR1 MRHNA and CDR2 SNTAGT. Study-level points and caveats: Allograft graft-versus-host to host-versus-graft clonal ratios ran high in patients with graft-donor T cell macrochimerism.

The sample in question was unstimulated CD8+ T cells sorted from spleen or lymph node cells, obtained before transplant. The source of this sequence is a human donor who was the organ donor for an intestinal transplant. The chain employs TRBV6-4 and TRBJ2-3; TRBD2 matches at 10 bases. CDR3 sequence reads: CASSDSSGGAIDTQYF. The DNA for the CDR3 is TGTGCCAGCAGTGACTCAAGCGGGGGGGCAATAGATACGCAGTATTTT.